This TCR beta chain came from a study of control samples from healthy donors and cancer patients (dated by TCRdb to 2020 to 2021). According to the germline V gene, CDR1 reads MDHEN and CDR2 reads SYDVKM. Trimming takes 7 bases from V and 0 bases from J, and the germline ends sit 1 base apart. The CDR3 has 11 amino acids, counting the end cysteine and phenylalanine. Only the CDR3 portion is preserved as DNA: 33 bases, with reading frame beginning at the first base. Preparation of the library involved the immunoSEQ multiplex PCR assay. TCRdb carries this immuneACCESS record with in-frame sequences only. Its versions omit some clonotypes, under half of them owing to an unresolved V gene in the studies checked, with the rest unexplained. In this sample the table shows tens of thousands of clones, 70% to 85% of which occur a single time. The ten biggest clones cover 20% to 25% of the sample. With respect to this clone: Its recognized antigen is unknown. Base qualities are missing; no much larger clone stands one base away.

The sequencing input was PBMCs. This sequence uses TRBV28 and TRBJ1-5, with the identity of the D gene unclear. This receptor was obtained from a man aged 60-69 years with head and neck cancer. The nucleotides are TGTGCCAGCAATAGCAATCAGCCCCAGCATTTT. Translated, this gives CASNSNQPQHF.